What follows describes a single T cell receptor (beta chain). CDR3 length: 14 amino acids. The J segment lost 5 bases and the V segment lost 11 bases, leaving 12 bases of the junction unmatched. Germline CDR1 and CDR2: SNHLY and FYNNEI. This specimen comes from a study of control samples from healthy donors and cancer patients. Measured with immunoSEQ multiplex PCR; TCRdb has only the in-frame clones, and not every one. The table shows about 130,000 clones, with about 90% occurring only once. This TCR was recovered from a young man in good health. The gene calls are TRBV2 and TRBJ2-1, with 7 bases matching TRBD2. The specimen was blood. For the CDR3, the DNA is TGTGCCGGGCACGGGGTACTAGCGAACAATGAGCAGTTCTTC. Translation: CAGHGVLANNEQFF.